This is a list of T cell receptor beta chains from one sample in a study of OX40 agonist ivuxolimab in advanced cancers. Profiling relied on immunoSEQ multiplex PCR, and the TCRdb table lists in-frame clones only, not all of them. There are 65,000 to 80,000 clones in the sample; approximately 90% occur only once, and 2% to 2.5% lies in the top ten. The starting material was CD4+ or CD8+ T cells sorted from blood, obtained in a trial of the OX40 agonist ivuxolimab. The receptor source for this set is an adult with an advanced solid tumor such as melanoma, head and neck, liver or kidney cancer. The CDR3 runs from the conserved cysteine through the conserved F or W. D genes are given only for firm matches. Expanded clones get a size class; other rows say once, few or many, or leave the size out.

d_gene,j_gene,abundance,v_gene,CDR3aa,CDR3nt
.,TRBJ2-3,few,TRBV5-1,CASSSQPFDTQYF,TGCGCCAGCAGCTCCCAGCCTTTCGATACGCAGTATTTT
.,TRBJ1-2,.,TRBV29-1,CSVERGTPTNYGYTF,TGCAGCGTTGAACGGGGGACACCAACGAACTATGGCTACACCTTC
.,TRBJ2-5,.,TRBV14,CASSLVGETQYF,TGTGCCAGCAGCCTGGTGGGGGAGACCCAGTACTTC
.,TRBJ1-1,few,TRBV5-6,CASSRLVGNKGPSEAFF,TGTGCCAGCAGCCGACTTGTGGGGAACAAGGGTCCCTCGGAAGCTTTCTTT
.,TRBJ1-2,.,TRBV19,CASSAFTWGARGYTF,TGTGCCAGTAGCGCATTTACGTGGGGGGCGCGGGGCTACACCTTC
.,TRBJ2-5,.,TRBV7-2,CASSLQADREETQYF,TGTGCCAGCAGCTTACAGGCGGACAGAGAAGAGACCCAGTACTTC
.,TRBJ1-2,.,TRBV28,CASSLSPTGLYGYTF,TGTGCCAGCAGTTTATCCCCGACCGGTCTCTATGGCTACACCTTC
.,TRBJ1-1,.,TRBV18,CASSLITGPEGEAFF,TGTGCCAGCTCACTAATTACGGGTCCCGAAGGTGAAGCTTTCTTT
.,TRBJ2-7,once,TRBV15,CATSRDGGWDEQYF,TGTGCCACCAGCAGAGACGGGGGCTGGGACGAGCAGTACTTC
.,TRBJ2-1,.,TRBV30,CAWSVQTTRDEQFF,TGTGCCTGGAGTGTACAGACCACTAGGGATGAGCAGTTCTTC
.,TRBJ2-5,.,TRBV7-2,CASSLPLAVRETQYF,TGTGCCAGCAGCTTACCCCTTGCGGTGCGGGAGACCCAGTACTTC
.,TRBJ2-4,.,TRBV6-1,CASSATLAKNIQYF,TGTGCCAGCAGTGCTACCCTAGCCAAAAACATTCAGTACTTC
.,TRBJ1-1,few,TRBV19,CASSVSSANTEAFF,TGTGCCAGTAGTGTCAGCTCAGCGAACACTGAAGCTTTCTTT
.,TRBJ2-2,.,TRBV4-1,CASSQEEERLLFF,TGCGCCAGCAGCCAAGAAGAGGAGAGGCTCCTGTTTTTT
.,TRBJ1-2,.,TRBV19,CARELLGGLYGYTF,TGTGCCAGGGAACTACTCGGGGGACTCTATGGCTACACCTTC
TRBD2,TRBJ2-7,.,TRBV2,CASSGGRVHYEQYF,TGTGCCAGCAGTGGGGGGAGGGTCCACTACGAGCAGTACTTC
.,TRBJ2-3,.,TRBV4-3,CASSQDWEGVADTQYF,TGCGCCAGCAGCCAAGATTGGGAAGGGGTGGCAGATACGCAGTATTTT
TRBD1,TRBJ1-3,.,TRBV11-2,CASSRDRGPSGNTIYF,TGTGCCAGCAGCCGCGACAGGGGACCCTCTGGAAACACCATATATTTT
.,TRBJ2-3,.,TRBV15,CATSRDHADTQYF,TGTGCCACCAGCAGAGATCACGCGGATACGCAGTATTTT
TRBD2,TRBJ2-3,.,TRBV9,CASSPWTSGGITDTQYF,TGTGCCAGCAGCCCATGGACTAGCGGGGGTATCACAGATACGCAGTATTTT
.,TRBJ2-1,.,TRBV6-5,CASSYRPGITGNEQFF,TGTGCCAGCAGTTACCGGCCAGGGATAACCGGCAATGAGCAGTTCTTC
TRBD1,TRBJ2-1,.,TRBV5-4,CASSPRDRGNNEQFF,TGTGCCAGCAGTCCCCGGGACAGGGGGAACAATGAGCAGTTCTTC
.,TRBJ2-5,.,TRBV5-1,CASSLGSGRETQYF,TGCGCCAGCAGCTTGGGGTCAGGGCGAGAGACCCAGTACTTC
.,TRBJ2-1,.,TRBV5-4,CASYSGPSSYNEQFF,TGTGCCTCCTATAGCGGCCCGAGCTCCTACAATGAGCAGTTCTTC
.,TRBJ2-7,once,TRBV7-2,CASSLSPGPPYEQYF,TGTGCCAGCAGCTTATCGCCGGGTCCCCCCTACGAGCAGTACTTC
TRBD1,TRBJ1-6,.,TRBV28,CASSLGQVYNSPLHF,TGTGCCAGCAGTTTGGGACAGGTCTATAATTCACCCCTCCACTTT
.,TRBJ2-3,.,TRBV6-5,CASSYRHHAADTQYF,TGTGCCAGCAGTTACCGACACCACGCCGCGGATACGCAGTATTTT
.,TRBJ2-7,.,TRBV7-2,CASSSLVGIYEQYF,TGTGCCAGCAGCTCCCTGGTGGGCATTTACGAGCAGTACTTC
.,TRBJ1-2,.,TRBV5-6,CASSLYFGDYGYTF,TGTGCCAGCAGCTTGTACTTCGGGGACTATGGCTACACCTTC
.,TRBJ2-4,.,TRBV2,CASASKNIQYF,TGTGCCAGCGCGTCCAAAAACATTCAGTACTTC
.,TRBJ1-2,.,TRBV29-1,CSVDLEGYGYTF,TGCAGCGTTGACCTGGAGGGATATGGCTACACCTTC
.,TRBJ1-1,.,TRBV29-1,CSVEETMNTEAFF,TGCAGCGTTGAAGAGACAATGAACACTGAAGCTTTCTTT
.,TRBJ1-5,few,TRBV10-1,CAAGHNQPQHF,TGCGCGGCGGGCCACAATCAGCCCCAGCATTTT
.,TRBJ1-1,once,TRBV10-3,CAIRAVGGTEAFF,TGTGCCATCAGGGCAGTGGGGGGCACTGAAGCTTTCTTT
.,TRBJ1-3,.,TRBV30,CAWKFGEARTNTIYF,TGTGCCTGGAAGTTTGGGGAGGCCCGAACGAACACCATATATTTT
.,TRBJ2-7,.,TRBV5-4,CASSLALGGSYEQYF,TGTGCCAGCAGCTTGGCACTAGGAGGCTCCTACGAGCAGTACTTC
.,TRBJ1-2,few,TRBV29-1,CSVGGGYGYTF,TGCAGCGTTGGAGGCGGCTATGGCTACACCTTC
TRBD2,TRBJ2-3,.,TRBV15,CATSIRLAGETDTQYF,TGTGCCACCAGCATACGATTAGCGGGAGAAACAGATACGCAGTATTTT
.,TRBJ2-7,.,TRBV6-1,CASSEVRGSYEQYF,TGTGCCAGCAGTGAGGTGAGGGGATCCTACGAGCAGTACTTC
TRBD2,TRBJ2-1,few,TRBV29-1,CSASIAGVGNEQFF,TGCAGCGCGTCAATAGCGGGAGTTGGAAATGAGCAGTTCTTC
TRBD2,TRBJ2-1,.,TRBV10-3,CAISGSGGSYNEQFF,TGTGCCATCAGTGGTAGCGGGGGCTCCTACAATGAGCAGTTCTTC
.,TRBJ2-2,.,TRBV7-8,CASRGMRQDYTGELFF,TGTGCCAGCAGAGGAATGCGGCAGGACTACACCGGGGAGCTGTTTTTT
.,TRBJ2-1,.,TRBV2,CASSGPSLSSYNEQFF,TGTGCCAGCAGCGGCCCCAGCTTGAGCTCCTACAATGAGCAGTTCTTC
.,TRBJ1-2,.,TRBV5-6,CASSLAGRPNYGYTF,TGTGCCAGCAGCTTGGCTGGACGGCCTAACTATGGCTACACCTTC
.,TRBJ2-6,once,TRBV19,CASSPPVRNSGANVLTF,TGTGCCAGTAGTCCTCCGGTTAGAAACTCTGGGGCCAACGTCCTGACTTTC
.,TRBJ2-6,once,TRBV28,CASSVGEGSGANVLTF,TGTGCCAGCAGCGTCGGGGAAGGCTCTGGGGCCAACGTCCTGACTTTC
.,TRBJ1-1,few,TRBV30,CAWGYGGGGTEAFF,TGTGCCTGGGGTTATGGAGGAGGGGGCACTGAAGCTTTCTTT
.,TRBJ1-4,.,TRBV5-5,CASSSRLTNGEKLFF,TGTGCCAGCAGCTCCCGACTCACGAATGGGGAAAAACTGTTTTTT
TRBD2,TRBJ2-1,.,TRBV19,CASSLLAGTYNEQFF,TGTGCCAGTAGTCTACTAGCGGGTACCTACAATGAGCAGTTCTTC
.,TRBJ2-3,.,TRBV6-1,CASSDTGEADTQYF,TGTGCCAGCAGTGATACGGGGGAGGCAGATACGCAGTATTTT
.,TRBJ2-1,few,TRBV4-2,CASSQREREQFF,TGTGCCAGCAGCCAACGCGAGCGGGAGCAGTTCTTC
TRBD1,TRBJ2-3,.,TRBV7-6,CASSFQGAVDTQYF,TGTGCCAGCAGCTTCCAGGGGGCGGTAGATACGCAGTATTTT
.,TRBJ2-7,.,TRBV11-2,CASSFSGGVASYEQYF,TGTGCCAGCAGCTTTTCTGGGGGAGTGGCCTCCTACGAGCAGTACTTC
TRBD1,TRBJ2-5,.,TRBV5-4,CASSRTGGRAETQYF,TGTGCCAGCAGTCGGACAGGGGGGAGAGCAGAGACCCAGTACTTC
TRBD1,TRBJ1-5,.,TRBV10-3,CAISGQGQDQPQHF,TGTGCCATCAGCGGACAGGGGCAGGATCAGCCCCAGCATTTT
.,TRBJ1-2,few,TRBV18,CASSPPGSRRDGYTF,TGTGCCAGCTCACCACCGGGGTCCCGAAGGGATGGCTACACCTTC